Here is one T cell receptor beta chain with its context. Repertoires were generated with immunoSEQ multiplex PCR, while TCRdb's copy carries only in-frame clones and drops some. The sample has some 110,000 clones, more than 70% seen once; the top ten hold 2% to 2.5%. This sample is part of a study of control samples from healthy donors and cancer patients. This CDR3 has 16 residues. Germline assignment: CDR1 MGHRA and CDR2 YSYEKL. J was trimmed by 4 bases and V by 4 bases; bases with no gene match: 7. The sequencing sample was made of blood. The chain employs TRBV4-1 and TRBJ2-2; 9 nucleotides align to TRBD1. This clonotype was sampled from a woman in her 70s in good health. In DNA, the CDR3 is TGCGCCAGCAGCCGTGAACAGGGGGCCGGCACCGGGGAGCTGTTTTTT. It specifies CASSREQGAGTGELFF.